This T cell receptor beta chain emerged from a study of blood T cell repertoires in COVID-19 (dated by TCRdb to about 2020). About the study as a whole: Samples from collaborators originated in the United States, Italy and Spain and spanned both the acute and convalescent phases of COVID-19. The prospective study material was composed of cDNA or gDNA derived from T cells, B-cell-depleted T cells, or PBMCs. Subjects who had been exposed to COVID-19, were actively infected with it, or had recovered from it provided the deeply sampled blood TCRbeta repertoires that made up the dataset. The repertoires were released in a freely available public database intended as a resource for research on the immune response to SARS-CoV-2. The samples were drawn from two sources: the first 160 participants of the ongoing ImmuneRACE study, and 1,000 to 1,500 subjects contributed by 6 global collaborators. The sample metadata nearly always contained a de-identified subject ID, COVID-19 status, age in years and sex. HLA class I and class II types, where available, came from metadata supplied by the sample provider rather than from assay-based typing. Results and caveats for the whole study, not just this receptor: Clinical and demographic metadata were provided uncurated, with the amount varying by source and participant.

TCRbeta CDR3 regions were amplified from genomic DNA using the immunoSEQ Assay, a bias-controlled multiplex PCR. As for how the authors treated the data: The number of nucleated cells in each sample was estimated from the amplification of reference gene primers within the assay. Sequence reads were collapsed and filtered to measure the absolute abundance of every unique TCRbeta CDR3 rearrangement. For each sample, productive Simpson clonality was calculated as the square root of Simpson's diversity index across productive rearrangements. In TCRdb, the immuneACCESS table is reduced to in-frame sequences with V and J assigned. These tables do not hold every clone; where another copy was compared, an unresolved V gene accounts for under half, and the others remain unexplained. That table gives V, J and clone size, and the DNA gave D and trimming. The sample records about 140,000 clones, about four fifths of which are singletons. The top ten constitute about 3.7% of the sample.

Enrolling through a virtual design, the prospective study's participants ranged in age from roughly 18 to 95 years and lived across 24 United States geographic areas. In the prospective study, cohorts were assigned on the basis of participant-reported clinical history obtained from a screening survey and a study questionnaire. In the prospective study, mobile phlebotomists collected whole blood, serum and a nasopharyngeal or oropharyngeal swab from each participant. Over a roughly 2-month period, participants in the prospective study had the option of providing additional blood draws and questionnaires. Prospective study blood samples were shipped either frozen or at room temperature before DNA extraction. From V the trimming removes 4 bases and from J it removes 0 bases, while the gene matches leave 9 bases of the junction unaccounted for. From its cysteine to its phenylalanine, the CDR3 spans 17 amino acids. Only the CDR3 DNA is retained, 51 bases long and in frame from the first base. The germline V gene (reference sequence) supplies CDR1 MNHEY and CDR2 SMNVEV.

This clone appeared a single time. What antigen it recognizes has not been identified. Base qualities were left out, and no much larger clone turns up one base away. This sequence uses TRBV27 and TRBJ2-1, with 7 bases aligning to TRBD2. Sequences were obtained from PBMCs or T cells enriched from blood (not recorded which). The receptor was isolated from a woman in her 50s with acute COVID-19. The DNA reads TGTGCCAGCAGTTCTTTTCTGCGGGAGCGCTCCTACAATGAGCAGTTCTTC. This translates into CASSSFLRERSYNEQFF.